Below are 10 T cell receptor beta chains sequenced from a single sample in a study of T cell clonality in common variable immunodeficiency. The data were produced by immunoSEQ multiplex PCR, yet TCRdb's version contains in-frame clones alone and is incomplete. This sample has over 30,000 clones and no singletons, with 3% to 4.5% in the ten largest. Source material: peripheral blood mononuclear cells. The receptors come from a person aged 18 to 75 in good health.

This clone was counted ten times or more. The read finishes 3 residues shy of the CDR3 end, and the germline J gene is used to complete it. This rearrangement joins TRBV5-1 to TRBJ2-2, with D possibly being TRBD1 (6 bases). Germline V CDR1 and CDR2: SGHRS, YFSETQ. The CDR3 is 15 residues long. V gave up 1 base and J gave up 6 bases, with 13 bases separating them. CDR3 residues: CASSLLPGVAGELFF. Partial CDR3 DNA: TGCGCCAGCAGCTTGCTGCCAGGGGTGGCCGGGGAG.

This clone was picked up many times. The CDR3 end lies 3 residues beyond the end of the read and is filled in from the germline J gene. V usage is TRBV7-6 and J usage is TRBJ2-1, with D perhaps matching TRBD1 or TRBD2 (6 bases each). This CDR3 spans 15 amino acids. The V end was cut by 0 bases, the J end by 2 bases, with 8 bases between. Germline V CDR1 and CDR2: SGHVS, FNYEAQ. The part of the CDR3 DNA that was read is TGTGCCAGCAGCTTAGCGGAGGGGGCCTACAATGAG. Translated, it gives CASSLAEGAYNE. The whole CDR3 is CASSLAEGAYNEQFF.

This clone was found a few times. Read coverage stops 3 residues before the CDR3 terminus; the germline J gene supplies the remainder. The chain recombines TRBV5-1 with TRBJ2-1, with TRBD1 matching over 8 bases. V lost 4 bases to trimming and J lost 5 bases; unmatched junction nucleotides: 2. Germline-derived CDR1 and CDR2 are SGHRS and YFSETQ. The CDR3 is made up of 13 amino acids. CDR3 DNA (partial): TGCGCCAGCAGCCTGGACAGGGACAATGAG. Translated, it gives CASSLDRDNE. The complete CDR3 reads CASSLDRDNEQFF.

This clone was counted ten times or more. CDR3 bases read: TGTGCCAGCACAGGGCTGGCGTCGGGTCTCCCACCCCCG. Translated, it gives CASTGLASGLPPP. The whole CDR3 sequence is CASTGLASGLPPPQYF. The V and J genes are TRBV2 and TRBJ2-3, with D possibly being TRBD1 (5 bases). The read terminates 3 residues ahead of where the CDR3 ends, so the germline J gene completes it. Germline V gene lookup returns CDR1 SNHLY and CDR2 FYNNEI. The CDR3 covers 16 residues.

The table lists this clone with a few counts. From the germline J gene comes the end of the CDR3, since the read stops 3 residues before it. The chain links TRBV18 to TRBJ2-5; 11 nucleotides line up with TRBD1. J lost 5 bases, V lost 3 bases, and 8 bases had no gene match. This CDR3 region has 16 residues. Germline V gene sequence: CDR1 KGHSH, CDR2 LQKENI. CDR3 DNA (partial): TGTGCCAGCTCACCCCTCGGACAGGGGGCGCGGGAGACC. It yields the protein CASSPLGQGARET. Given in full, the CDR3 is CASSPLGQGARETQYF.

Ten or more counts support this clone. CDR3: CASSLGLTGVEQYF. The covered CDR3 bases are TGTGCCAGCAGCTTGGGCCTCACAGGGGTCGAG. This rearrangement joins TRBV5-5 to TRBJ2-7; 7 bases align to TRBD1. The read comes to an end 3 residues before the CDR3 does, leaving the germline J gene to fill in the end. The CDR3 totals 14 residues. V dropped 0 bases and J dropped 6; count of bases not matched to a gene: 6. Germline CDR1 is SGHKS and CDR2 is YYEKEE (reference sequence). The full variable domain, with the rest looked up from reference TRBV5-5 and TRBJ2-7, is DAGVTQSPTHLIKTRGQQVTLRCSPISGHKSVSWYQQVLGQGPQFIFQYYEKEERGRGNFPDRFSARQFPNYSSELNVNALLLGDSALYLCASSLGLTGVEQYFGPGTRLTVT.

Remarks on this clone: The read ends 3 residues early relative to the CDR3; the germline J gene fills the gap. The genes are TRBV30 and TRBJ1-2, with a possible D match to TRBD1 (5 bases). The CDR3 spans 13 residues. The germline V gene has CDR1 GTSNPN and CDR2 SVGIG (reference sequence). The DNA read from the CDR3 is TGTGCCTGGAGGCTGGGACTAGCGGGAGAC. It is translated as CAWRLGLAGD. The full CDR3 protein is CAWRLGLAGDYTF.

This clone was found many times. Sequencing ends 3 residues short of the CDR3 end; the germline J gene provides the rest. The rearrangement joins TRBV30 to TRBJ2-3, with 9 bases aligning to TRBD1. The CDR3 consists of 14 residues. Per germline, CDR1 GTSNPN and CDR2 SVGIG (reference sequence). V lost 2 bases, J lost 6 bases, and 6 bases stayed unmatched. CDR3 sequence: CAWSTTGGVDTQYF. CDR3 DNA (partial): TGTGCCTGGAGTACGACAGGGGGGGTCGATACG.

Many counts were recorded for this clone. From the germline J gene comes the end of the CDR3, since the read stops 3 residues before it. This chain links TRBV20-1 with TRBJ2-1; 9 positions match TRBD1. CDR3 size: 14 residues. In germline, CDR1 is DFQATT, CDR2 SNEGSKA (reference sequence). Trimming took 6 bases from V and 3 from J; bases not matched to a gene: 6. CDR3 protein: CSARDRVHYNEQFF. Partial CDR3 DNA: TGCAGTGCGAGGGACAGGGTTCACTACAATGAG.

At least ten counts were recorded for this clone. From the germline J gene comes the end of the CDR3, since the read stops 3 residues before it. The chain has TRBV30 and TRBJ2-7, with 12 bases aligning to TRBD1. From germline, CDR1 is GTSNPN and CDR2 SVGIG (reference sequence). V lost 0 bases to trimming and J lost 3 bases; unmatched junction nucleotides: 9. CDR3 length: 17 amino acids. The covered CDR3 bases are TGTGCCTGGAGTGTACGGGGGACAGGGGGCTCGAACTACGAG. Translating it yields CAWSVRGTGGSNYE. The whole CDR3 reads CAWSVRGTGGSNYEQYF.